This T cell receptor (beta chain) was recovered during a study of T cell responses to AZD1222 COVID-19 vaccine. Study outcomes and limitations: Just a handful of AZD1222 recipients were seropositive at baseline.

Only in-frame clones appear in the TCRdb table, and some are missing; sequencing was by immunoSEQ multiplex PCR. This repertoire shows tens of thousands of clones, 85% found once; its top ten account for 10% to 15%. CDR1 and CDR2 from the germline V gene are LNHDA and SQIVND (reference sequence). Trimming stripped 3 bases from V and 7 bases from J, with 15 bases between. The length of the CDR3 is 14 residues. With respect to this clone: The antigen remains unidentified.

The chain couples TRBV19 to TRBJ2-5; D may match TRBD1 or TRBD2 (5 bases each). The sample was peripheral blood, taken on day 0 of AZD1222 vaccination. This clonotype originated in an adult in good health. CDR3 protein: CASSIFSGGGTQYF. CDR3 nucleotides: TGTGCCAGTAGTATTTTTTCTGGTGGGGGGACCCAGTACTTC.